The 28 T cell receptor beta chains below were found in one sample sequenced in a study of T cell responses to AZD1222 COVID-19 vaccine. Generated by immunoSEQ multiplex PCR, the TCRdb table keeps only in-frame clones and is missing some. The sample gives 90,000 to 130,000 clones, 70% to 90% of which show up once; roughly 15% is in the top ten. The source was peripheral blood, collected 28 days after the second AZD1222 dose. The receptor source for this set is an adult who received the AZD1222 COVID-19 vaccine.

The chain couples TRBV6-5 to TRBJ2-2; tentatively, D is TRBD1 (5 bases). Looked up from germline, CDR1 is MNHEY and CDR2 is SVGAGI. CDR3 length equals 15 residues. V lost 6 bases and J 2 bases, leaving 13 bases between the germline ends. CDR3 protein: CASRARDTNTGELFF. The DNA of the CDR3 is TGTGCCAGCAGGGCCAGGGATACAAACACCGGGGAGCTGTTTTTT.

The V call is TRBV10-3, the J call TRBJ2-5, with D maybe TRBD1 (5 bases). The CDR3 consists of 16 residues. V lost 0 bases to trimming and J lost 5 bases, with 16 bases between them. Germline values: CDR1 ENHRY, CDR2 SYGVKD. CDR3 amino acids: CAISESKISKGETQYF. The CDR3 coding sequence is TGTGCCATCAGTGAGTCCAAGATCTCAAAGGGGGAGACCCAGTACTTC.

There are a few counts of this clone. The chain combines TRBV30 with TRBJ2-1; 15 bases are shared with TRBD2. V lost 0 bases and J lost 3; bases outside the gene matches: 15. Germline values: CDR1 GTSNPN, CDR2 SVGIG (reference sequence). CDR3 length equals 21 residues. The CDR3 is CAWSVLGGTSGRSAVYNEQFF. Here the CDR3 DNA reads TGTGCCTGGAGTGTTTTGGGGGGGACTAGCGGGAGGTCAGCGGTCTACAATGAGCAGTTCTTC.

The V gene is TRBV7-9, the J gene TRBJ2-7; D gene uncertain. The germline CDR1 and CDR2 sequences are SEHNR and FQNEAQ (reference sequence). The CDR3 extends over 13 amino acids. The V end lost 3 bases, the J end lost 7 bases, and 13 bases lay between the germline ends. The CDR3 sequence: CASSFLSPGEQYF. DNA of the CDR3: TGTGCCAGCAGCTTTTTAAGCCCTGGGGAGCAGTACTTC.

The genes are TRBV4-1 and TRBJ2-1; D unresolved. Germline CDR1 is MGHRA and CDR2 is YSYEKL. V was cut by 1 base and J by 8 bases, with 18 bases left in between. This CDR3 region has 16 residues. The CDR3 here is CASSQGVNSYNDEQFF. In DNA form, the CDR3 reads TGCGCCAGCAGCCAAGGAGTTAACAGTTACAATGATGAGCAGTTCTTC.

The J gene is TRBJ1-2, the V gene TRBV5-1, with D uncertain. This CDR3 is 14 amino acids long. Trimming pared 7 bases from V and 7 bases from J, leaving 20 bases between. CDR1 and CDR2 from the germline V gene are SGHRS and YFSETQ. CDR3 amino acids: CASSEVEGTAGYTF. DNA of the CDR3: TGCGCCAGCTCCGAAGTGGAGGGTACGGCTGGCTACACCTTC.

The chain joins TRBV7-8 to TRBJ1-2; TRBD1 might be the D (6 bases). Trimming cost V 2 bases and J 4 bases, with 14 bases left between them. Germline CDR1 is SGHVS and CDR2 is FQNEAQ. The CDR3 covers 15 residues. CDR3 DNA sequence: TGTGCCAGCAGCTTAAAATCGGGGGGCCCCTATGGCTACACCTTC. Protein product: CASSLKSGGPYGYTF.

This clone was observed a single time. The rearrangement uses TRBV28 and TRBJ1-2, with 8 bases aligning to TRBD1. After removal of 7 bases from V and 4 bases from J, the junction contained 5 bases not matched to a gene. This CDR3 is built from 13 residues. CDR1 and CDR2 (germline): MDHEN, SYDVKM. The CDR3 bases are TGTGCCAGCATGCCAGGGGGCAGCTATGGCTACACCTTC. Its translation is CASMPGGSYGYTF.

The chain carries TRBV3-1 (or the pseudogene TRBV3-2) and TRBJ1-6; D is possibly TRBD1 (6 bases). CDR3 length: 15 amino acids. CDR1 and CDR2 (germline): LGHDT, YNNKEL (reference sequence). V was cut by 0 bases and J by 12 bases, with 15 bases left in between. The CDR3 spells CASSQDRDSGVPLHF. CDR3 nucleotide sequence: TGTGCCAGCAGCCAAGATAGGGACTCAGGGGTACCCCTCCACTTT.

The chain couples TRBV5-1 to TRBJ2-1, with 15 bases fitting TRBD2. Trimming cost V 3 bases and J 10 bases; bases outside gene matches: 11. The CDR3 contains 17 residues. CDR1 SGHRS and CDR2 YFSETQ come from the germline V gene. CDR3 loop: CASSSAGTSGGTGEQFF. In DNA, the CDR3 is TGCGCCAGCAGCTCAGCCGGGACTAGCGGGGGGACGGGGGAGCAGTTCTTC. The full variable domain, with the rest looked up from reference TRBV5-1 and TRBJ2-1, is KAGVTQTPRYLIKTRGQQVTLSCSPISGHRSVSWYQQTPGQGLQFLFEYFSETQRNKGNFPGRFSGRQFSNSRSEMNVSTLELGDSALYLCASSSAGTSGGTGEQFFGPGTRLTVL.

Here the CDR3 reads CASSLVGFNTEAFF. The DNA for the CDR3 is TGTGCCAGCAGCTTGGTAGGTTTCAACACTGAAGCTTTCTTT. The V and J genes are TRBV5-5 and TRBJ1-1; D gene unclear. V was pared by 0 bases and J by 2 bases, with 8 bases between. This CDR3 region has 14 residues. Per the germline V gene, CDR1 is SGHKS and CDR2 is YYEKEE (reference sequence). Combining the CDR3 with reference TRBV5-5 and TRBJ1-1 gives the whole variable domain DAGVTQSPTHLIKTRGQQVTLRCSPISGHKSVSWYQQVLGQGPQFIFQYYEKEERGRGNFPDRFSARQFPNYSSELNVNALLLGDSALYLCASSLVGFNTEAFFGQGTRLTVV.

This chain connects TRBV10-3 to TRBJ2-5; D may be TRBD1 (5 bases). In germline, CDR1 is ENHRY, CDR2 SYGVKD. Trimming took off 0 bases at V and 7 bases at J, with 15 bases between the two ends. The CDR3 covers 15 residues. CDR3 in amino acids: CAISESDTRRWTQYF. In nucleotides, the CDR3 is TGTGCCATCAGTGAGTCGGACACCCGGCGGTGGACCCAGTACTTC.

The CDR3, as DNA: TGTGCCAGCAGTGAAGGTAAAAGCTCAGGCCAAGAGACCCAGTACTTC. Translation gives CASSEGKSSGQETQYF. The chain recombines TRBV2 with TRBJ2-5; no definite D call. The CDR3 runs to 16 residues. The germline V gene has CDR1 SNHLY and CDR2 FYNNEI. Trimming pared 1 base from V and 1 base from J, leaving 13 bases between.

A single count supports this clone. The CDR3 here is CASRGQNTGELFF. CDR3 DNA: TGTGCCAGCAGGGGACAGAACACCGGGGAGCTGTTTTTT. This sequence joins TRBV12-3 or TRBV12-4 and TRBJ2-2; a possible D gene is TRBD1 (6 bases). Between the trimmed V and J ends, which lost 6 bases and 1 base, there was a span of 6 bases. The CDR3 is made up of 13 amino acids.

The genes are TRBV5-1 and TRBJ1-2; D is possibly TRBD1 (5 bases). V lost 0 bases and J 6 bases, leaving 12 bases between the germline ends. Germline values: CDR1 SGHRS, CDR2 YFSETQ. There are 14 residues in the CDR3. The CDR3 region has the DNA TGCGCCAGCAGCTTGGTGGAGGGGCGGGATGGCTACACCTTC. Translated: CASSLVEGRDGYTF.

The chain uses TRBV5-4 and TRBJ2-2, with D tentatively TRBD2 (6 bases). The germline CDR1 and CDR2 sequences are SGHNT and YYREEE (reference sequence). This CDR3 contains 16 residues. The ends were cut back, 3 bases at V and 7 bases at J, with 19 bases in the middle. CDR3 bases: TGTGCCAGCAGCTATGAAACCCGGGGGAGGAACGGGGAGCTGTTTTTT. Its translation: CASSYETRGRNGELFF.

This clone was seen only once. The chain links TRBV19 to TRBJ2-3; unclear D gene. The CDR3 runs to 11 residues. CDR1 is LNHDA and CDR2 is SQIVND in the germline V gene (reference sequence). The V end was cut by 5 bases, the J end by 5 bases, with 5 bases between. The CDR3 reads CASSLGDTQYF. In nucleotides, the CDR3 is TGTGCCAGTAGTCTGGGAGATACGCAGTATTTT.

The genes are TRBV9 and TRBJ1-2; D gene ambiguous. The V end lost 4 bases, the J end lost 5 bases, and 15 bases lay between the germline ends. The CDR3 is made up of 14 amino acids. Per germline, CDR1 SGDLS and CDR2 YYNGEE. In nucleotides, the CDR3 is TGTGCCAGCAGCCCCAGGAGCAGTTTGTATGGCTACACCTTC. Translated, it gives CASSPRSSLYGYTF.

The chain uses TRBV19 and TRBJ1-1; 9 bases are a match to TRBD1. This CDR3 has 14 residues. J was trimmed by 2 bases and V by 6 bases; bases with no gene match: 4. CDR1 is LNHDA, CDR2 SQIVND, per germline (reference sequence). The CDR3 DNA reads as TGTGCCAGTAGGGACAGGGGCTACAACACTGAAGCTTTCTTT. Amino acids: CASRDRGYNTEAFF.

This chain joins TRBV19 and TRBJ1-1; 11 bases align to TRBD1. In germline, CDR1 is LNHDA, CDR2 SQIVND (reference sequence). The length of the CDR3 is 15 residues. V was pared by 6 bases and J by 3 bases, with 6 bases of the junction left unmatched. The CDR3 protein is CASSPDRGPDTEAFF. The CDR3 nucleotides read TGTGCCAGTAGCCCGGACAGGGGGCCTGACACTGAAGCTTTCTTT. Full variable domain (remainder filled in from reference TRBV19 and TRBJ1-1): DGGITQSPKYLFRKEGQNVTLSCEQNLNHDAMYWYRQDPGQGLRLIYYSQIVNDFQKGDIAEGYSVSREKKESFPLTVTSAQKNPTAFYLCASSPDRGPDTEAFFGQGTRLTVV.

V is TRBV5-4 and J is TRBJ2-2, with 7 bases aligning to TRBD2. The CDR3 extends over 17 amino acids. J gave up 3 bases and V 4 bases, and 12 bases lay outside the gene matches. CDR1 and CDR2 from the germline V gene are SGHNT and YYREEE (reference sequence). CDR3 sequence: CASSPGRGSGDTGELFF. The CDR3 region has the DNA TGTGCCAGCAGCCCGGGGAGAGGAAGCGGGGACACCGGGGAGCTGTTTTTT.

The V call is TRBV4-1, the J call TRBJ2-7; 14 nucleotides agree with TRBD2. The CDR3 consists of 18 residues. Germline V gene sequence: CDR1 MGHRA, CDR2 YSYEKL. Germline trimming cut 4 bases from V and 3 bases from J; bases unmatched to any gene: 11. The CDR3 is CASSRGLAGVTRLYEQYF. CDR3 nucleotide sequence: TGCGCCAGCAGCCGGGGACTAGCGGGGGTGACTCGGCTCTACGAGCAGTACTTC.

The chain is built from TRBV6-5 and TRBJ1-4; TRBD1 matches at 8 bases. With V trimmed by 7 bases and J by 5 bases, 9 bases remained unmatched. CDR3 length equals 15 residues. From germline, CDR1 is MNHEY and CDR2 SVGAGI. The CDR3 sequence: CASKRRRGRNEKLFF. In DNA, the CDR3 is TGTGCCAGCAAGAGGCGCAGGGGGCGGAATGAAAAACTGTTTTTT.

The chain recombines TRBV11-2 with TRBJ2-2; D call uncertain. V was clipped by 1 base and J by 6 bases, with 12 bases between them. CDR3 length: 15 residues. Germline V gene lookup returns CDR1 SGHAT and CDR2 FQNNGV. CDR3 amino acids: CASSLATSVAGELFF. The CDR3 bases are TGTGCCAGCAGCTTAGCAACCAGCGTCGCCGGGGAGCTGTTTTTT.

The chain recombines TRBV29-1 with TRBJ2-1; 9 bases match TRBD1. This CDR3 has 14 residues. In germline, CDR1 is SQVTM, CDR2 ANQGSEA. The CDR3 loop is CAGTGLGTRTEQFF. The CDR3 nucleotides read TGCGCAGGGACAGGGTTAGGGACAAGAACTGAGCAGTTCTTC.

The chain employs TRBV11-1 and TRBJ2-7; tentatively, D is TRBD1 or TRBD2 (5 bases each). The CDR3 totals 16 residues. Germline V gene data show CDR1 as SGHAT and CDR2 as FQDESV (reference sequence). V lost 11 bases and J 1 base, leaving 24 bases between the germline ends. CDR3 protein: CACPGRGAGGSYEQYF. In DNA, the CDR3 is TGTGCCTGCCCGGGACGAGGGGCCGGCGGGTCCTACGAGCAGTACTTC.

The chain links TRBV24-1 to TRBJ1-5, with 8 bases matching TRBD1. The CDR3 consists of 20 residues. Trimming cost V 0 bases and J 4 bases; bases outside gene matches: 16. Germline loops: CDR1 KGHDR, CDR2 SFDVKD. The CDR3 protein is CATSDLRMDRDVSGNQPQHF. For the CDR3, the DNA is TGTGCCACCAGTGATTTGAGGATGGACAGGGACGTGTCAGGAAATCAGCCCCAGCATTTT.

This clone has only one observation. CDR3 protein: CASSLPGQGAYEQYF. Here the CDR3 DNA reads TGTGCCAGTAGTCTACCGGGACAGGGGGCCTACGAGCAGTACTTC. The V gene is TRBV19, the J gene TRBJ2-7; TRBD1 matches 11 bases. CDR1 and CDR2 (germline): LNHDA, SQIVND (reference sequence). CDR3 length: 15 amino acids. The V gene end was trimmed by 5 bases and the J gene end by 2 bases; junction bases not matched to a gene: 5. The full variable domain, completed using reference TRBV19 and TRBJ2-7, is DGGITQSPKYLFRKEGQNVTLSCEQNLNHDAMYWYRQDPGQGLRLIYYSQIVNDFQKGDIAEGYSVSREKKESFPLTVTSAQKNPTAFYLCASSLPGQGAYEQYFGPGTRLTVT.